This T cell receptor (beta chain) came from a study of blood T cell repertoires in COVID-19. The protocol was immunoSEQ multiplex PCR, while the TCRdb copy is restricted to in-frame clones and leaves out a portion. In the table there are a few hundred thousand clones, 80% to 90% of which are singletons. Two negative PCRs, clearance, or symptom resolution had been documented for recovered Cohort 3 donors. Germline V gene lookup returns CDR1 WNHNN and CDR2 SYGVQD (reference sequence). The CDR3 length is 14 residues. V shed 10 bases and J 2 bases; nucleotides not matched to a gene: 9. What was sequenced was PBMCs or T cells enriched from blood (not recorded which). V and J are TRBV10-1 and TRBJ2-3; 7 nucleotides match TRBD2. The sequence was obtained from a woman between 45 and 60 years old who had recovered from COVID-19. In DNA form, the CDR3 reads TGCGCCACCTCCAGCGGGACCTACACAGATACGCAGTATTTT. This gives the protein CATSSGTYTDTQYF.